The rows below give T cell receptor beta chains drawn from one sample of a study of glioma-infiltrating T cells after dendritic cell vaccination. The assay was immunoSEQ multiplex PCR, and TCRdb's table has in-frame clones only and misses some. The repertoire holds 100,000 to 120,000 clones, with around 90% as singletons. The sample in question was blood, obtained after dendritic cell vaccination. These receptors were obtained from a human donor with glioblastoma. Both conserved end residues are part of each CDR3. A D gene is named only where the DNA matches it firmly. The listing skips clone size in some rows; elsewhere it reads once, few, many or a size class.

j_call d_call clone_size v_call cdr3_aa
TRBJ1-2 - - TRBV14 CASSQDQAAYYYGYTF
TRBJ1-1 - - TRBV27 CASSYSRQGMTEAFF
TRBJ2-5 - - TRBV7-9 CASSSSGQTGETQYF
TRBJ2-1 - - TRBV19 CAVGGGALNEQFF
TRBJ2-1 - - TRBV5-4 CASSQFSAPGVQFF
TRBJ2-1 TRBD2 - TRBV15 CATPPAGDSYNEQFF
TRBJ2-7 - - TRBV23-1 CASSPSRGTRGTYEQYF
TRBJ2-7 - - TRBV5-1 CASSPNLDRDEQYF
TRBJ2-5 TRBD2 - TRBV5-8 CASSLGRTSGIAETQYF
TRBJ2-7 TRBD1 - TRBV29-1 CSVGQGETYEQYF
TRBJ2-7 - - TRBV5-1 CASSPGTYEQYF
TRBJ1-1 - - TRBV4-1 CASSQGGSITEAFF
TRBJ1-2 TRBD1 - TRBV2 CASSEGGGGYGYTF
TRBJ1-2 - - TRBV5-1 CASSLTGLYGYTF
TRBJ2-2 TRBD2 - TRBV6-5 CASSPTSGITGELFF
TRBJ2-7 - - TRBV5-1 CASSENPGTSPQYF
TRBJ2-7 - - TRBV5-4 CASSLGSRATEQYF
TRBJ1-1 - - TRBV7-9 CASSVAGVIYTEAFF
TRBJ2-3 - - TRBV7-8 CASSLGGLDTQYF
TRBJ2-1 TRBD2 - TRBV11-3 CASSFLSSGHEQFF
TRBJ2-3 TRBD2 few TRBV11-2 CASSRLAGGADTQYF
TRBJ2-2 - - TRBV6-5 CASSSGARTGELFF
TRBJ2-1 TRBD1 few TRBV19 CASSMVRQGLNNEQFF
TRBJ2-1 TRBD2 - TRBV28 CASSSPGLARGNEQFF
TRBJ1-4 - - TRBV27 CASSNSNEKLFF
TRBJ2-7 - once TRBV6-5 CASKSGQGPSGEQYF
TRBJ2-6 - - TRBV19 CASSWARGSFSSGANVLTF
TRBJ2-3 - - TRBV9 CASSVTGQATQYF
TRBJ2-5 - - TRBV4-1 CASSPWDTQETQYF
TRBJ2-7 - - TRBV5-6 CASHSDDLGLYEQYF
TRBJ2-7 TRBD2 - TRBV11-3 CASSSTSGSYEQYF
TRBJ1-3 TRBD1 - TRBV18 CASSYTGDSGNTIYF
TRBJ2-2 - - TRBV5-1 CASSYRTANTGELFF
TRBJ1-1 TRBD1 - TRBV9 CASSADRRMNTEAFF
TRBJ2-5 TRBD2 - TRBV6-1 CASSEETGGETQYF
TRBJ2-7 TRBD1 - TRBV18 CASSSRDRGPYEQYF
TRBJ2-7 TRBD2 few TRBV9 CASSPSGTYEQYF
TRBJ2-3 TRBD1 - TRBV5-1 CASSLAGTGREGTQYF
TRBJ1-1 - - TRBV7-9 CASSLGDGGMNTEAFF
TRBJ1-6 - - TRBV30 CAWSVVVRESPLHF
TRBJ1-2 - - TRBV10-3 CASSKQGLHYGYTF
TRBJ2-2 - once TRBV2 CASRPDRNTGELFF
TRBJ2-3 TRBD1 - TRBV9 CASKELGGPDTQYF
TRBJ1-2 TRBD1 - TRBV5-4 CASSRDRGYGYTF
TRBJ2-7 TRBD1 - TRBV29-1 CSVEKTGDEQYF
TRBJ1-2 - - TRBV10-2 CASSDAVLYGYTF
TRBJ2-1 TRBD2 - TRBV10-1 CASSDNLAGGEQFF
TRBJ2-5 TRBD1 - TRBV5-1 CASRDDRGEKTQYF
TRBJ1-2 - - TRBV12-5 CASGLGGGYTF
TRBJ1-3 TRBD1 once TRBV6-4 CASSDSRRAGGDGNTIYF
TRBJ2-1 - - TRBV19 CASSASGTPFPIYVF
TRBJ2-7 TRBD2 - TRBV4-2 CASSQGGLAGLGGEQYF
TRBJ1-6 TRBD1 - TRBV28 CASSYQGVVYNSPLHF
- - - TRBV7-4 CASSSRGEQYF
TRBJ2-2 - - TRBV5-1 CASSLARTAAGGELFF